Below, 31 T cell receptor beta chains from the same sample are listed, as sequenced in a study of blood T cell repertoires in COVID-19. Here immunoSEQ multiplex PCR was the method, and the copy in TCRdb shows in-frame clones only, minus some. The table records about 300,000 clones, 84% of them present only once. The sequenced sample consisted of peripheral blood. The receptors derive from a human donor with COVID-19, enrolled during active disease. The donor label of this sample is uncertain.

The V and J genes are TRBV7-2 and TRBJ2-2; 10 bases map to TRBD2. The V gene end was trimmed by 5 bases and the J gene end by 1 base; junction bases not matched to a gene: 4. In germline, CDR1 is SGHTA, CDR2 FQGNSA. The CDR3 contains 16 residues. CDR3 in DNA: TGTGCCAGCAGCCCCCGGACTAGCGGGAACACCGGGGAGCTGTTTTTT. Protein: CASSPRTSGNTGELFF.

The rearrangement links TRBV28 to TRBJ2-7, with 10 bases aligning to TRBD2. This CDR3 spans 16 amino acids. Germline assignment: CDR1 MDHEN and CDR2 SYDVKM. V lost 10 bases, J lost 4 bases, and 16 bases stayed unmatched. This chain's CDR3 is CAIGASGSKGRYEQYF. CDR3 in DNA: TGTGCCATCGGGGCTAGCGGGAGTAAAGGACGATACGAGCAGTACTTC.

A single count supports this clone. J is TRBJ2-5 and V is TRBV28, with a weak D call TRBD2 (7 bases). CDR1 and CDR2 from the germline V gene are MDHEN and SYDVKM. This CDR3 region has 15 residues. V was pared by 7 bases and J by 5 bases, with 20 bases between. The chain's CDR3 is CASNNREGGLETQYF. In nucleotides, the CDR3 is TGTGCCAGCAACAATAGGGAGGGGGGCCTCGAGACCCAGTACTTC. Filled out from reference TRBV28 and TRBJ2-5, the complete variable domain reads DVKVTQSSRYLVKRTGEKVFLECVQDMDHENMFWYRQDPGLGLRLIYFSYDVKMKEKGDIPEGYSVSREKKERFSLILESASTNQTSMYLCASNNREGGLETQYFGPGTRLLVL.

V and J are TRBV10-3 and TRBJ1-3; D gene unclear. The germline V gene has CDR1 ENHRY and CDR2 SYGVKD. CDR3 length equals 13 residues. V dropped 6 bases and J dropped 0 bases, with 6 bases sitting between them. CDR3 residues: CAISPDSGNTIYF. In DNA, the CDR3 is TGTGCCATCAGCCCAGACTCTGGAAACACCATATATTTT.

This clone was observed a few times. The V gene is TRBV20-1, the J gene TRBJ2-7; TRBD2 matches at 9 bases. Losses at the gene ends were 6 bases for V and 4 bases for J; bases not matched to a gene: 10. Per germline, CDR1 DFQATT and CDR2 SNEGSKA (reference sequence). The CDR3 runs to 14 residues. CDR3 nucleotides: TGCAGTGCCAGTCCCGGGACTAGCAGTTACGAGCAGTACTTC. Its translation: CSASPGTSSYEQYF.

This clone occurred once. V gene TRBV29-1 combines with J gene TRBJ1-1; 7 bases map to TRBD1. The CDR3 has 12 residues. Germline CDR1 reads SQVTM; CDR2 reads ANQGSEA. The V gene end was trimmed by 4 bases and the J gene end by 5 bases; junction bases not matched to a gene: 4. CDR3 amino acids: CSVARGRTEAFF. CDR3 coding DNA: TGCAGCGTTGCAAGGGGGCGGACTGAAGCTTTCTTT.

The rearrangement links TRBV19 to TRBJ2-2, with a possible D match to TRBD2 (5 bases). This CDR3 has 14 amino acids. The V gene lost 5 bases and the J gene lost 4 bases, with 11 bases spanning the gap. Germline V CDR1 and CDR2: LNHDA, SQIVND (reference sequence). CDR3 in DNA: TGTGCCAGTAGTGGCCTACTAGGCACCGGGGAGCTGTTTTTT. Translation: CASSGLLGTGELFF.

The CDR3 sequence is CAWTGQAGNQPQHF. The DNA of the CDR3 is TGTGCCTGGACGGGACAGGCCGGCAATCAGCCCCAGCATTTT. The J gene is TRBJ1-5, the V gene TRBV30; 8 bases align to TRBD1. The CDR3 contains 14 residues. Trimming cost V 4 bases and J 2 bases; bases outside gene matches: 4. The germline CDR1 and CDR2 sequences are GTSNPN and SVGIG (reference sequence).

CDR3 loop: CASSLVSAGRTEAFF. CDR3 coding DNA: TGTGCCAGCAGCTTAGTTTCGGCGGGCCGAACTGAAGCTTTCTTT. This chain joins TRBV11-2 and TRBJ1-1; D uncertain. V lost 1 base to trimming and J lost 5 bases, with 14 bases between them. The CDR3 contains 15 residues. Germline V gene lookup returns CDR1 SGHAT and CDR2 FQNNGV.

V is TRBV11-3 and J is TRBJ2-5, with 9 bases identical to TRBD1. Germline CDR1 reads SGHNT; CDR2 reads YENEEA. V was clipped by 5 bases and J by 7 bases; unmatched bases: 8. The CDR3 is made up of 14 amino acids. CDR3 DNA sequence: TGTGCCAGCAGCCCCACAGGGGGCGCGGGGACCCAGTACTTC. Its translation is CASSPTGGAGTQYF.

The chain couples TRBV14 to TRBJ1-6; D call uncertain. The germline V gene encodes CDR1 SGHDN and CDR2 FVKESK. The V gene lost 0 bases and the J gene lost 0 bases, with 3 bases spanning the gap. CDR3 length: 15 amino acids. The CDR3 loop reads CASSQDSSYNSPLHF. CDR3 DNA sequence: TGTGCCAGCAGCCAAGACAGCTCCTATAATTCACCCCTCCACTTT.

CDR3 DNA sequence: TGTGCCAGCAGCTTTAGGACAGGGGGCTCCTACGAGCAGTACTTC. Translating it yields CASSFRTGGSYEQYF. The chain carries TRBV7-2 and TRBJ2-7, with 10 bases fitting TRBD1. V dropped 3 bases and J dropped 0; count of bases not matched to a gene: 2. This CDR3 contains 15 residues. Germline V gene lookup returns CDR1 SGHTA and CDR2 FQGNSA. Full variable domain (remainder filled in from reference TRBV7-2 and TRBJ2-7): GAGVSQSPSNKVTEKGKDVELRCDPISGHTALYWYRQSLGQGLEFLIYFQGNSAPDKSGLPSDRFSAERTGGSVSTLTIQRTQQEDSAVYLCASSFRTGGSYEQYFGPGTRLTVT.

This chain uses TRBV5-1 with TRBJ1-3; a possible D gene is TRBD1 (5 bases). Germline V gene sequence: CDR1 SGHRS, CDR2 YFSETQ. The CDR3 contains 17 residues. Trimming took 4 bases from V and 2 from J, leaving 19 bases between them. The CDR3 spells CASSPEGRGSTGNTIYF. The CDR3 coding sequence is TGCGCCAGCAGCCCGGAGGGGCGGGGAAGTACTGGAAACACCATATATTTT. The full variable domain, in which reference TRBV5-1 and TRBJ1-3 provide the parts outside the CDR3, is KAGVTQTPRYLIKTRGQQVTLSCSPISGHRSVSWYQQTPGQGLQFLFEYFSETQRNKGNFPGRFSGRQFSNSRSEMNVSTLELGDSALYLCASSPEGRGSTGNTIYFGEGSWLTVV.

The chain recombines TRBV10-3 with TRBJ2-1, with 10 positions matching TRBD2. The J segment lost 8 bases and the V segment lost 0 bases, leaving 10 bases of the junction unmatched. The CDR3 has 17 amino acids. CDR1 and CDR2 (germline): ENHRY, SYGVKD. This chain's CDR3 is CAISESSQAGGRYEQFF. The CDR3, as DNA: TGTGCCATCAGTGAGTCGAGCCAAGCGGGAGGGCGGTATGAGCAGTTCTTC.

The chain links TRBV9 to TRBJ2-7; D might be TRBD1 (5 bases). Germline CDR1 SGDLS, CDR2 YYNGEE. Trimming removed 3 bases from V and 6 bases from J, with 19 bases in between. The CDR3 is 15 residues long. CDR3 coding DNA: TGTGCCAGCAGCGGAGGTCAGGGCCCCCTCGGCGAGCAGTACTTC. Its protein is CASSGGQGPLGEQYF. The variable domain in full, completed from reference TRBV9 and TRBJ2-7, reads DSGVTQTPKHLITATGQRVTLRCSPRSGDLSVYWYQQSLDQGLQFLIQYYNGEERAKGNILERFSAQQFPDLHSELNLSSLELGDSALYFCASSGGQGPLGEQYFGPGTRLTVT.

Of note for this clone: The junction and the germline gene differ at one end; a read error may be behind it. V is TRBV7-7 and J is TRBJ2-1, with 9 bases that match TRBD2. Germline V lookup: CDR1 SSHAT, CDR2 FNYEAQ (reference sequence). The CDR3 contains 15 residues. CDR3 DNA: TGTGCTAGCAGCTTAGGAAGCGGGAGGCAAAATGAGCAGTTCTTC. Residues: CASSLGSGRQNEQFF.

This clone was detected once. The V gene is TRBV7-2, the J gene TRBJ1-6; a possible D gene is TRBD1 (5 bases). This CDR3 contains 14 residues. Trimming cost V 1 base and J 11 bases, with 12 bases left between them. The germline gives CDR1 SGHTA, CDR2 FQGNSA. DNA of the CDR3: TGTGCCAGCAGCTTAGGTGGTCTAGGGGCACCCCTCCACTTT. This sequence encodes CASSLGGLGAPLHF.

The chain has TRBV12-3 or TRBV12-4 and TRBJ1-5, with D hard to call. Trimming shortened V by 1 base and J by 6 bases, and 7 bases separated the two germline ends. CDR3 length equals 13 residues. CDR3 nucleotides: TGTGCCAGCAGTTTAGGGCTTGGTCAGCCCCAGCATTTT. Protein sequence: CASSLGLGQPQHF.

The chain recombines TRBV10-3 with TRBJ1-1; 8 bases line up with TRBD1. Germline assignment: CDR1 ENHRY and CDR2 SYGVKD. V trimming: 4 bases; J trimming: 4 bases; junction bases outside the gene matches: 5. The CDR3 consists of 14 residues. This chain's CDR3 is CAISADREVTEAFF. The CDR3 DNA reads TGTGCCATCAGTGCGGACAGGGAGGTCACTGAAGCTTTCTTT.

The chain recombines TRBV29-1 with TRBJ1-5; 9 bases are a match to TRBD1. The CDR3 spans 12 residues. CDR1 is SQVTM, CDR2 ANQGSEA, per germline. Germline trimming cut 7 bases from V and 5 bases from J; bases unmatched to any gene: 3. The CDR3 region has the DNA TGCAGCGCCAGACAGGGGGATCAGCCCCAGCATTTT. It translates to CSARQGDQPQHF.

The chain carries TRBV5-1 and TRBJ2-1, with 8 bases fitting TRBD2. Germline lookup yields CDR1 SGHRS and CDR2 YFSETQ. The V and J ends lost 2 bases and 3 bases, in that order; junction bases with no gene match: 4. CDR3 length equals 15 residues. CDR3 DNA: TGCGCCAGCAGCTTTAGCGGGGATCTCTACAATGAGCAGTTCTTC. This gives the protein CASSFSGDLYNEQFF.

The V call is TRBV6-4, the J call TRBJ1-5; D gene uncertain. Germline V gene data show CDR1 as MRHNA and CDR2 as SNTAGT. V lost 5 bases and J 15 bases, leaving 5 bases between the germline ends. The length of the CDR3 is 8 residues. Here the CDR3 reads CASSLRHF. DNA for the CDR3: TGTGCCAGCAGTCTACGGCATTTT.

The chain is built from TRBV5-8 and TRBJ2-3, with 9 bases matching TRBD2. Trimming took 5 bases from V and 3 from J; bases not matched to a gene: 13. This CDR3 spans 17 amino acids. CDR1 and CDR2 (germline): SGHTS, YDEGEE. Written as DNA, the CDR3 is TGTGCCAGCAGTGCGGCGGCGGCGGGAGGGCTGACAGATACGCAGTATTTT. Protein product: CASSAAAAGGLTDTQYF. Based on the CDR3 plus reference TRBV5-8 and TRBJ2-3, the full variable domain is EAGVTQSPTHLIKTRGQQATLRCSPISGHTSVYWYQQALGLGLQFLLWYDEGEERNRGNFPPRFSGRQFPNYSSELNVNALELEDSALYLCASSAAAAGGLTDTQYFGPGTRLTVL.

V gene TRBV5-4 combines with J gene TRBJ1-1; 7 bases are shared with TRBD1. This CDR3 contains 16 residues. Germline V CDR1 and CDR2: SGHNT, YYREEE (reference sequence). Losses at the gene ends were 2 bases for V and 4 bases for J; bases not matched to a gene: 11. The CDR3 is CASSLRRGPSGTEAFF. The CDR3 coding sequence is TGTGCCAGCAGCTTAAGGAGGGGGCCCAGTGGCACTGAAGCTTTCTTT.

This chain connects TRBV14 to TRBJ2-5; 10 positions match TRBD2. The CDR3 runs 15 residues. The V gene's germline CDR1 is SGHDN and CDR2 FVKESK. Trimming at V came to 2 bases and at J to 5 bases, leaving 5 bases not matched to a gene. The CDR3 sequence: CASSQSLAGAETQYF. CDR3 coding DNA: TGTGCCAGCAGCCAATCTCTAGCGGGAGCGGAGACCCAGTACTTC.

This sequence joins TRBV18 and TRBJ2-3; 8 bases align to TRBD1. Germline trimming cut 5 bases from V and 0 bases from J; bases unmatched to any gene: 7. The CDR3 covers 16 residues. Germline CDR1 is KGHSH and CDR2 is LQKENI. The CDR3 DNA reads as TGTGCCAGCTCATACGGGACAGGCCCGAGCACAGATACGCAGTATTTT. This gives the protein CASSYGTGPSTDTQYF.

The chain recombines TRBV3-1 (or the pseudogene TRBV3-2) with TRBJ2-3, with D unresolved. This CDR3 has 15 residues. In germline, CDR1 is LGHDT, CDR2 YNNKEL (reference sequence). The V end was cut by 0 bases, the J end by 1 base, with 8 bases between. The chain's CDR3 is CASSQDARGTDTQYF. For the CDR3, the DNA is TGTGCCAGCAGCCAAGATGCCCGAGGCACAGATACGCAGTATTTT.

The rearrangement uses TRBV27 and TRBJ1-5; D might be TRBD1 (5 bases). The CDR3 covers 16 residues. CDR1 and CDR2 (germline): MNHEY, SMNVEV (reference sequence). Trimming cost V 1 base and J 6 bases, with 16 bases left between them. The CDR3 protein is CASSLLGRVRPQPQHF. The CDR3 DNA is TGTGCCAGCAGTTTATTGGGCAGGGTGAGGCCTCAGCCCCAGCATTTT.

The gene calls are TRBV7-9 and TRBJ2-6; TRBD1 matches 7 bases. The CDR3 length is 15 residues. With 5 bases clipped from V and 2 bases from J, the junction kept 3 bases outside the gene matches. CDR1 and CDR2 (germline): SEHNR, FQNEAQ (reference sequence). CDR3 sequence (DNA): TGTGCCAGCAGCCACACAGGGGCTGGGGCCAACGTCCTGACTTTC. This encodes CASSHTGAGANVLTF.

The chain recombines TRBV5-4 with TRBJ2-3, with TRBD2 identical over 10 bases. Trimming cost V 4 bases and J 1 base; bases outside gene matches: 3. The CDR3 length is 15 residues. The germline gives CDR1 SGHNT, CDR2 YYREEE (reference sequence). The CDR3 DNA follows: TGTGCCAGCAGCGTAGGACTAGCGGGCACAGATACGCAGTATTTT. Translation gives CASSVGLAGTDTQYF.

The chain recombines TRBV11-3 with TRBJ2-3; TRBD1 matches 7 bases. V was clipped by 6 bases and J by 4 bases; unmatched bases: 10. CDR1 and CDR2 from the germline V gene are SGHNT and YENEEA. This CDR3 region has 15 residues. CDR3 residues: CASSSTGQPPDTQYF. CDR3 DNA: TGTGCCAGCAGTTCAACGGGACAGCCCCCAGATACGCAGTATTTT.